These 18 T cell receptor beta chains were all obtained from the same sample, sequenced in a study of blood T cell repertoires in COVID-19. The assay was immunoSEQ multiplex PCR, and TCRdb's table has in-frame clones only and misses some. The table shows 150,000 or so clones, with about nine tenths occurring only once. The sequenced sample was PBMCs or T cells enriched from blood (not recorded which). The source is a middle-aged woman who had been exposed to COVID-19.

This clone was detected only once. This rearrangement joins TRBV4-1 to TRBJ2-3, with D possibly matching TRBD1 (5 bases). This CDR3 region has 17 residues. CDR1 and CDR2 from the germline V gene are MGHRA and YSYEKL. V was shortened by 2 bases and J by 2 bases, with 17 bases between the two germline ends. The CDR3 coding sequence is TGCGCCAGCAGCCAAACGTGGGGCCTACAAGTCACAGATACGCAGTATTTT. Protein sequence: CASSQTWGLQVTDTQYF.

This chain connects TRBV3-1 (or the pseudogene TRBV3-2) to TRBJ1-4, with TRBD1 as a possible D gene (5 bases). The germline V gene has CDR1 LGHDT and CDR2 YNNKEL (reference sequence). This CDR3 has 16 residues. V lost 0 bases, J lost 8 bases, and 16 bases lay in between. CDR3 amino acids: CASSQDHKGSREKLFF. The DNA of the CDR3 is TGTGCCAGCAGCCAAGATCATAAGGGGTCACGGGAAAAACTGTTTTTT.

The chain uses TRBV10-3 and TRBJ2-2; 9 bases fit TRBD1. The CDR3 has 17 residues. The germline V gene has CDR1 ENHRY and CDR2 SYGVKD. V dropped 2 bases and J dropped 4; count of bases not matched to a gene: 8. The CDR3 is CAISEAGTGYGTGELFF. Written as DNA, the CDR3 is TGTGCCATCAGTGAGGCGGGGACAGGGTATGGCACCGGGGAGCTGTTTTTT.

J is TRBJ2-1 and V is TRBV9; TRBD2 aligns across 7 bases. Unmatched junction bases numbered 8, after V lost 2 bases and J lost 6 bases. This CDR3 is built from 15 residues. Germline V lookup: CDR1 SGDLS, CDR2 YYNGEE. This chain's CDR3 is CASSVREGLGNEQFF. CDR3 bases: TGTGCCAGCAGCGTGAGGGAGGGATTGGGCAATGAGCAGTTCTTC.

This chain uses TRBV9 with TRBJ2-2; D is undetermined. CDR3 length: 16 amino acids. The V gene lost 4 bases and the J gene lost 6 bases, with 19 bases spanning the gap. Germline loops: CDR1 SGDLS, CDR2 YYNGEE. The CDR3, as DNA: TGTGCCAGCAGCCCTCGGGTTGGCGTTCTGCCCGGGGAGCTGTTTTTT. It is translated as CASSPRVGVLPGELFF.

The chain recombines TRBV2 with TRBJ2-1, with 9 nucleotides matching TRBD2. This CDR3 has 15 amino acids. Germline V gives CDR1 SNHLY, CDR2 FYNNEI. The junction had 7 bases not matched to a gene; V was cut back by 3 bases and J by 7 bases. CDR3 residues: CASSEGGGAPNEQFF. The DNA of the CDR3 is TGTGCCAGCAGTGAGGGCGGGGGGGCCCCGAATGAGCAGTTCTTC.

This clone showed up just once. The CDR3 sequence: CASSLGRGNEQFF. DNA for the CDR3: TGTGCCAGCAGTCTCGGGAGGGGTAATGAGCAGTTCTTC. The chain couples TRBV27 to TRBJ2-1; TRBD2 agrees at 8 bases. The germline V gene encodes CDR1 MNHEY and CDR2 SMNVEV (reference sequence). The CDR3 covers 13 residues. V dropped 5 bases and J dropped 7; count of bases not matched to a gene: 4.

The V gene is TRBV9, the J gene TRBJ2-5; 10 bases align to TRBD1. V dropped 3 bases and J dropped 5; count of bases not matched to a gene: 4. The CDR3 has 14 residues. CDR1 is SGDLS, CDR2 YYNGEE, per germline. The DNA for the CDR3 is TGTGCCAGCAGCGGACAGGGGGCATGGGAGACCCAGTACTTC. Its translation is CASSGQGAWETQYF.

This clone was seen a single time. Here the CDR3 DNA reads TGTGCCAGCAGCTGGACAGGGGCTTACACCGGGGAGCTGTTTTTT. It codes for CASSWTGAYTGELFF. The gene calls are TRBV7-9 and TRBJ2-2, with 9 bases matching TRBD1. The V segment lost 4 bases and the J segment 3 bases; nucleotides outside the gene matches: 3. The CDR3 is 15 residues long. Germline V gene data show CDR1 as SEHNR and CDR2 as FQNEAQ (reference sequence).

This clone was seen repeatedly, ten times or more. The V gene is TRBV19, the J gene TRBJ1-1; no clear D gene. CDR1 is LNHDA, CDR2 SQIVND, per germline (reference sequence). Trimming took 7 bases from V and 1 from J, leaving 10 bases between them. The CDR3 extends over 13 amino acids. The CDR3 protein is CASNRGANTEAFF. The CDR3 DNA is TGTGCCAGTAACCGGGGAGCGAACACTGAAGCTTTCTTT.

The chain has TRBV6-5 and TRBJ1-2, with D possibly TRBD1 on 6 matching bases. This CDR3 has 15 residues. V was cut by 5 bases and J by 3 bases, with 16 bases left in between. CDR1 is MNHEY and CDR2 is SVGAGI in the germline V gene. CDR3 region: CASSPLSDRHYGYTF. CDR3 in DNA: TGTGCCAGCAGTCCCCTTTCAGACAGGCACTATGGCTACACCTTC.

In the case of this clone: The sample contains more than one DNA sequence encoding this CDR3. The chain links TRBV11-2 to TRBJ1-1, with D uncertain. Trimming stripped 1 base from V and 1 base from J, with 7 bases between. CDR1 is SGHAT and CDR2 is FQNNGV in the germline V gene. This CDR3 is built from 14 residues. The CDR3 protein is CASSLVGGNTEAFF. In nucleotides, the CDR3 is TGTGCCAGCAGCTTAGTAGGAGGGAACACTGAAGCTTTCTTT.

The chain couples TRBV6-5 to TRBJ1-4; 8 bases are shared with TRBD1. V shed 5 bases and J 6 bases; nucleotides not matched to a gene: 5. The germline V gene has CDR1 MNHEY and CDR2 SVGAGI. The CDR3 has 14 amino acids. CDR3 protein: CASSPGQGYEKLFF. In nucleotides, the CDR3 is TGTGCCAGCAGTCCCGGACAGGGATATGAAAAACTGTTTTTT.

CDR3 nucleotide sequence: TGTGCCAGTGAAAAGGGGGAGGGAGTGGGTCCCGGTGAGCAGTTCTTC. This encodes CASEKGEGVGPGEQFF. The chain carries TRBV19 and TRBJ2-1, with TRBD2 as a possible D gene (7 bases). Trimming cost V 8 bases and J 9 bases, with 26 bases left between them. Germline loops: CDR1 LNHDA, CDR2 SQIVND (reference sequence). This CDR3 comprises 16 residues. The full variable domain, completed using reference TRBV19 and TRBJ2-1, is DGGITQSPKYLFRKEGQNVTLSCEQNLNHDAMYWYRQDPGQGLRLIYYSQIVNDFQKGDIAEGYSVSREKKESFPLTVTSAQKNPTAFYLCASEKGEGVGPGEQFFGPGTRLTVL.

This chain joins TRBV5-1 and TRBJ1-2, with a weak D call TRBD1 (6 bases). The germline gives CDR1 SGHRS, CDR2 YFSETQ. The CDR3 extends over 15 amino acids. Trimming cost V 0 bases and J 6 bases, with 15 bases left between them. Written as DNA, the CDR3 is TGCGCCAGCAGCTTGGACGGTCAGGGGATGGATGGCTACACCTTC. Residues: CASSLDGQGMDGYTF.

The CDR3 DNA reads TGTGCCAGTAGTTTACAAGGACAGGAGACCTACGAGCAGTACTTC. Translation gives CASSLQGQETYEQYF. The genes are TRBV19 and TRBJ2-7; 7 bases agree with TRBD1. Germline trimming cut 5 bases from V and 2 bases from J; bases unmatched to any gene: 9. The length of the CDR3 is 15 residues. Per germline, CDR1 LNHDA and CDR2 SQIVND (reference sequence).

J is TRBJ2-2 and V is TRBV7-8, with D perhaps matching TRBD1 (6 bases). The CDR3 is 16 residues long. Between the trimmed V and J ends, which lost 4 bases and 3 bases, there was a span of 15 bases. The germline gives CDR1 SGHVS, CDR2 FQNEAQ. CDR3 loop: CASSSRRTAYTGELFF. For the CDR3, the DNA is TGTGCCAGCAGCTCCAGAAGGACAGCTTACACCGGGGAGCTGTTTTTT.

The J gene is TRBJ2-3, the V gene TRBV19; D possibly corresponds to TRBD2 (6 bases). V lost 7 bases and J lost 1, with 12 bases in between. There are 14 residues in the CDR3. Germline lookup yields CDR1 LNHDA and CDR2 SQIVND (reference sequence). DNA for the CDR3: TGTGCCAGTACCCGCGGCGGGGGCACAGATACGCAGTATTTT. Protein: CASTRGGGTDTQYF.